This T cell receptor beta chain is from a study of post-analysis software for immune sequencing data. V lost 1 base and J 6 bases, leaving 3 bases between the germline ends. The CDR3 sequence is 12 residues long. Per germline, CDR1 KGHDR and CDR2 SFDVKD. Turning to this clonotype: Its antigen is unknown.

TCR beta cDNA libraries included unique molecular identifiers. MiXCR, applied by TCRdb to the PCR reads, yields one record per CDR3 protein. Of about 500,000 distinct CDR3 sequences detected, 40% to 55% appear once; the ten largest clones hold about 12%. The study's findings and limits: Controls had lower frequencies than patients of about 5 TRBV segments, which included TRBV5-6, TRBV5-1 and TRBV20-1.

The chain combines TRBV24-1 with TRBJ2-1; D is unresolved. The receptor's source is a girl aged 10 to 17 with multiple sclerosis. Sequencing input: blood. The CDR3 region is CATSDFPNEQFF. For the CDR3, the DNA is TGTGCCACCAGTGATTTCCCCAATGAGCAGTTCTTC.